These 4 T cell receptor beta chains came from one sample sequenced in a study of T cells in localized non-small cell lung cancer. Measured with immunoSEQ multiplex PCR; TCRdb has only the in-frame clones, and not every one. The data show over 25,000 clones, about 92% seen once. The source material was peripheral blood, sampled before any cancer treatment. These receptor sequences come from a female donor at least 60 years old with stage I lung adenocarcinoma.

This clone was detected only once. The V and J genes are TRBV11-2 and TRBJ2-7, with D uncertain. This CDR3 is 15 amino acids long. Germline CDR1 is SGHAT and CDR2 is FQNNGV. V lost 4 bases to trimming and J lost 2 bases, with 15 bases between them. The CDR3 is CASSYPPFDTYEQYF. The CDR3 DNA reads as TGTGCCAGCAGCTACCCTCCCTTCGACACCTACGAGCAGTACTTC.

This clone was seen a few times. CDR3 nucleotides: TGTGCCAGCAGTGAAGGTGTAAACAATCAGCCCCAGCATTTT. This codes for CASSEGVNNQPQHF. The chain uses TRBV6-1 and TRBJ1-5; D uncertain. V was pared by 1 base and J by 3 bases, with 7 bases between. Per the germline V gene, CDR1 is MNHNS and CDR2 is SASEGT. There are 14 residues in the CDR3.

The chain is built from TRBV30 and TRBJ2-5; D not certain. CDR1 GTSNPN and CDR2 SVGIG come from the germline V gene (reference sequence). V lost 0 bases and J lost 0, with 14 bases in between. There are 16 residues in the CDR3. CDR3 DNA: TGTGCCTGGAGTGTACACAAGACTCCGTACCAAGAGACCCAGTACTTC. Amino acids: CAWSVHKTPYQETQYF.

CDR3 amino acids: CAISERGGMVSQETQYF. In nucleotides, the CDR3 is TGTGCCATCAGTGAGCGTGGGGGAATGGTCTCACAAGAGACCCAGTACTTC. The V call is TRBV10-3, the J call TRBJ2-5, with D possibly being TRBD1 or TRBD2 (5 bases each). Between the trimmed V and J ends, which lost 2 bases and 2 bases, there was a span of 18 bases. The CDR3 extends over 17 amino acids. The germline CDR1 and CDR2 sequences are ENHRY and SYGVKD.